This T cell receptor beta chain was sequenced for a study of T cell responses to AZD1222 COVID-19 vaccine. With respect to this clone: Its target is not known.

Study conclusions and caveats: Donors were largely white British and mainly female; clonal diversity was possibly underestimated. Every sample of the repertoires postdated the peak T cell response.

The method was immunoSEQ multiplex PCR; TCRdb's version includes in-frame clones alone and lacks a portion of them. The sample holds about 100,000 clones, over 75% seen once. Germline assignment: CDR1 MNHEY and CDR2 SMNVEV (reference sequence). With V trimmed by 2 bases and J by 6 bases, 5 bases remained unmatched. The CDR3 covers 14 residues. The sample consisted of peripheral blood, taken on day 0 of MenACWY control vaccination. The clonotype comes from an adult in good health. The chain links TRBV27 to TRBJ1-1; 8 bases fit TRBD1. In DNA form, the CDR3 reads TGTGCCAGCAGTTTACAGGGGGCGCGATCTGAAGCTTTCTTT. It encodes CASSLQGARSEAFF.